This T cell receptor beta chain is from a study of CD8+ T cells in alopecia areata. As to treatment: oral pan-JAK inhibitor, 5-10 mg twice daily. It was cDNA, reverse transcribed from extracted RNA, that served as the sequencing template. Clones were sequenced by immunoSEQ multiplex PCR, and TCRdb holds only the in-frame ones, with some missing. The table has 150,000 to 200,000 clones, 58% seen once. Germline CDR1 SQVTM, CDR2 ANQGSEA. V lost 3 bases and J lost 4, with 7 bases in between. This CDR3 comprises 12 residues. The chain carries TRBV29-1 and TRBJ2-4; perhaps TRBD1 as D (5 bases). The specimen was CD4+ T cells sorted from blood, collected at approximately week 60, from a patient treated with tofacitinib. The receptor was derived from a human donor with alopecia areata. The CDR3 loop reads CSVDPGKNIQYF. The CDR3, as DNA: TGCAGCGTTGACCCAGGGAAAAACATTCAGTACTTC. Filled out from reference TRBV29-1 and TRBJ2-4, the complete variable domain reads SAVISQKPSRDICQRGTSLTIQCQVDSQVTMMFWYRQQPGQSLTLIATANQGSEATYESGFVIDKFPISRPNLTFSTLTVSNMSPEDSSIYLCSVDPGKNIQYFGAGTRLSVL.